This TCR beta chain was sequenced for a study of technical replicates of blood from four donors. V dropped 9 bases and J dropped 4 bases, with 12 bases sitting between them. Germline V gives CDR1 SNHLY, CDR2 FYNNEI. The length of the CDR3 is 12 residues. The protocol was immunoSEQ multiplex PCR, while the TCRdb copy is restricted to in-frame clones and leaves out a portion. The table has about 62,000 clones, roughly 98% seen once. Sequencing was carried out using T cells isolated from PBMCs. V usage is TRBV2 and J usage is TRBJ1-2, with D unresolved. This clonotype was sampled from a human donor in good health. The CDR3 nucleotides are TGTGCCAGAAAACAGACCTCCTATGGCTACACCTTC. This codes for CARKQTSYGYTF.